This TCR beta chain was recovered during a study of blood T cells in healthy people across ages. Turning to the study itself: Per two T cells, about one barcoded beta molecule was captured through template switching.

The CDR3 covers 15 residues. Germline V CDR1 and CDR2: MNHEY, SMNVEV (reference sequence). With 6 bases removed from V and 1 base from J, the gap between germline ends came to 13 bases. Using a J-beta primer mix together with a sample-barcoded 5' primer, a second PCR was run for roughly 7 to 11 cycles. TCRdb recomputed calls from the 5' RACE reads with MiXCR, one row per CDR3 protein. The table includes about 1.4 million distinct CDR3 sequences, approximately 60% detected once. The sequenced sample consisted of blood. The receptor was derived from a man between 18 and 35 years old in good health. V gene TRBV27 combines with J gene TRBJ1-5; D gene ambiguous. The CDR3 coding sequence is TGTGCCAGCAGACCACAAGTGAGCAGCAATCAGCCCCAGCATTTT. As protein: CASRPQVSSNQPQHF.